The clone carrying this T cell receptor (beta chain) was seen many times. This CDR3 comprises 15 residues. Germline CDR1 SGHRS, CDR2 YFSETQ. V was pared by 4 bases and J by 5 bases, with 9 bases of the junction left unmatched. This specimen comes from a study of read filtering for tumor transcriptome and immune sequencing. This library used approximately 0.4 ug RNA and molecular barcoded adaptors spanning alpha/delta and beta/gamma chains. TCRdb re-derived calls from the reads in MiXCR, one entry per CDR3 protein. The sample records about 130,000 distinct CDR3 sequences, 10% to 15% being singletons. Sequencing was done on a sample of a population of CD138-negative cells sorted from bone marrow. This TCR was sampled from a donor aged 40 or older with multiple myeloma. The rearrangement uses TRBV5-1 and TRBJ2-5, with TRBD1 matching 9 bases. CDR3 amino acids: CASSNPGTGRETQYF. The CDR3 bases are TGCGCCAGCAGCAACCCCGGGACAGGGCGGGAGACCCAGTACTTC.